Following are 31 T cell receptor beta chains from one sample sequenced in a study of regulatory T cells in long-lasting Graves disease. Arm-PCR of CDR3 regions and iRepertoire HTBI primers were used to build TCR beta libraries. MiXCR was run by TCRdb on the multiplex PCR reads, yielding one entry per CDR3 protein. The sample includes about 380,000 distinct CDR3 sequences, roughly 16% seen only once; the top ten take 22%. Time point: newly diagnosed GD, antithyroid drugs for less than 3 months. Preparation of the TCR library used RNA extracted from PBMCs. Sequenced here: peripheral blood mononuclear cells (PBMCs), sampled at new diagnosis, from a patient treated with antithyroid drugs. The receptors originated from a female donor with Graves disease.

In this sample, this clonotype turned up many times. The rearrangement joins TRBV2 to TRBJ1-5; weak D call: TRBD1 (5 bases). Trimming shortened V by 3 bases and J by 7 bases, and 10 bases separated the two germline ends. Germline V gene sequence: CDR1 SNHLY, CDR2 FYNNEI. The CDR3 extends over 13 amino acids. The CDR3 loop is CASSDDRLQPQHF. Written as DNA, the CDR3 is TGTGCCAGCAGTGACGACAGACTACAGCCCCAGCATTTT.

This clonotype was counted ten times or more. This chain joins TRBV4-1 and TRBJ2-3; D gene ambiguous. The germline V gene encodes CDR1 MGHRA and CDR2 YSYEKL. Trimming removed 0 bases from V and 10 bases from J, with 8 bases in between. CDR3 length: 12 amino acids. CDR3 nucleotides: TGCGCCAGCAGCCAAGAGGGGTCAGCGCAGTATTTT. Translating gives CASSQEGSAQYF.

This clonotype was seen ten or more times. This chain links TRBV20-1 with TRBJ1-4; 9 nucleotides line up with TRBD1. In germline, CDR1 is DFQATT, CDR2 SNEGSKA (reference sequence). V lost 5 bases to trimming and J lost 3 bases; unmatched junction nucleotides: 7. The CDR3 runs to 15 residues. This CDR3 is CSAEGQGRANEKLFF. CDR3 coding DNA: TGCAGTGCTGAGGGACAGGGCAGGGCTAATGAAAAACTGTTTTTT.

This clonotype turned up a few times. V and J are TRBV20-1 and TRBJ2-1; 7 bases line up with TRBD2. The CDR3 sequence is 14 residues long. With 7 bases clipped from V and 3 bases from J, the junction kept 9 bases outside the gene matches. From germline, CDR1 is DFQATT and CDR2 SNEGSKA (reference sequence). As DNA, the CDR3 is TGCAGTGTCACGAAGGGACTATTCTACAATGAGCAGTTCTTC. It encodes CSVTKGLFYNEQFF.

This clonotype occurred many times. CDR3 sequence (DNA): TGTGCCAGCAGCCCAGGACAGGGTGTAAACGGCTACACCTTC. Translation: CASSPGQGVNGYTF. The chain is built from TRBV2 and TRBJ1-2; 8 bases are a match to TRBD1. Germline assignment: CDR1 SNHLY and CDR2 FYNNEI. Trimming removed 6 bases from V and 8 bases from J; junction bases left unmatched: 11. This CDR3 contains 14 residues.

The rearrangement links TRBV28 to TRBJ1-3; 7 positions agree with TRBD1. J lost 0 bases, V lost 6 bases, and 11 bases had no gene match. This CDR3 spans 17 amino acids. Looked up from germline, CDR1 is MDHEN and CDR2 is SYDVKM. For the CDR3, the DNA is TGTGCCAGCAGGCCCGGGGACAGCCTCAGCTCTGGAAACACCATATATTTT. It translates to CASRPGDSLSSGNTIYF.

This clonotype came up many times. The rearrangement links TRBV6-1 to TRBJ1-2, with D possibly matching TRBD1 (6 bases). Germline loops: CDR1 MNHNS, CDR2 SASEGT. This CDR3 contains 16 residues. V was pared by 2 bases and J by 1 base, with 14 bases between. DNA for the CDR3: TGTGCCAGCAGTGAATTTGGGACACCCAATAACTATGGCTACACCTTC. Its translation is CASSEFGTPNNYGYTF.

The chain carries TRBV29-1 and TRBJ2-1, with a weak D call TRBD2 (7 bases). The CDR3 runs to 15 residues. The V gene's germline CDR1 is SQVTM and CDR2 ANQGSEA. Trimming took 6 bases from V and 5 from J, leaving 20 bases between them. The CDR3 DNA sequence: TGCAGCGTCACCCGGGGGGCAGGGGTGGACAATGAGCAGTTCTTC. This encodes CSVTRGAGVDNEQFF.

This clonotype was recorded at least ten times. The chain links TRBV7-3 to TRBJ1-1; D might be TRBD1 (6 bases). From germline, CDR1 is SGHTA and CDR2 FQGTGA. There are 16 residues in the CDR3. Trimming stripped 1 base from V and 9 bases from J, with 21 bases between. CDR3 protein: CASSLISTMDSYKAFF. In nucleotides, the CDR3 is TGTGCCAGCAGCTTAATTTCGACCATGGACAGTTACAAAGCTTTCTTT.

This clonotype showed up just a few times. The chain links TRBV6-9 to TRBJ2-2, with D unclear. CDR1 and CDR2 from the germline V gene are MNHGY and SVAAGI. Trimming left V 3 bases short and J 4 bases short, with 6 bases between. The CDR3 consists of 13 residues. DNA of the CDR3: TGTGCCAGCAGTTACCCCTTCACCGGGGAGCTGTTTTTT. Its protein is CASSYPFTGELFF.

This clonotype was seen many times. The chain has TRBV20-1 and TRBJ2-1; 9 nucleotides agree with TRBD2. The CDR3 sequence is 16 residues long. From germline, CDR1 is DFQATT and CDR2 SNEGSKA (reference sequence). Trimming took 3 bases from V and 4 from J; bases not matched to a gene: 10. DNA for the CDR3: TGCAGTGCTAGGACCCAGCGGGGGGCGAGATACAATGAGCAGTTCTTC. Protein product: CSARTQRGARYNEQFF.

This clonotype was counted at least ten times. This chain links TRBV20-1 with TRBJ2-5, with TRBD2 identical over 10 bases. The CDR3 spans 14 residues. V shed 6 bases and J 2 bases; nucleotides not matched to a gene: 6. Germline V gene sequence: CDR1 DFQATT, CDR2 SNEGSKA (reference sequence). In DNA, the CDR3 is TGCAGTGCCCTGACTAGCGGGTTACAAGAGACCCAGTACTTC. This translates into CSALTSGLQETQYF.

This clonotype was found many times. The chain links TRBV5-6 to TRBJ2-7; 9 bases align to TRBD2. CDR3 size: 12 residues. The V gene's germline CDR1 is SGHDT and CDR2 YYEEEE. Trimming took 3 bases from V and 7 from J; bases not matched to a gene: 2. CDR3 in DNA: TGTGCCAGCAGCTGGGCGGGGGGGGAGCAGTACTTC. It is translated as CASSWAGGEQYF.

In the case of this clonotype: This may be a read error: a much more frequent sequence differs by one nucleotide. Lacking the conserved final phenylalanine or tryptophan, this CDR3 likely reflects a read error. The chain recombines TRBV3-1 with TRBJ2-7; weak D call: TRBD1 (5 bases). Germline V CDR1 and CDR2: LGHDT, YNNKEL (reference sequence). This CDR3 spans 13 amino acids. The germline V and J ends were trimmed by 3 bases and 3 bases, with 9 bases remaining between them. The CDR3: CASSQTAFYEQYS. The DNA for the CDR3 is TGTGCCAGCAGCCAGACAGCCTTCTACGAGCAGTACTCC.

This clonotype was detected ten times or more. CDR3 region: CASSSGISSYNEQFF. CDR3 nucleotides: TGTGCCAGCAGTTCCGGGATTAGCTCCTACAATGAGCAGTTCTTC. J is TRBJ2-1 and V is TRBV6-2 or TRBV6-3; weak D call: TRBD2 (5 bases). V lost 4 bases to trimming and J lost 0 bases, with 10 bases between them. Germline V gene data show CDR1 as MNHEY and CDR2 as SVGEGT. The CDR3 has 15 amino acids.

This clonotype showed up many times. The genes are TRBV20-1 and TRBJ1-1; possible D gene TRBD1, 6 bases. In germline, CDR1 is DFQATT, CDR2 SNEGSKA (reference sequence). The CDR3 runs to 13 residues. Trimming left V 5 bases short and J 4 bases short, with 14 bases between. The CDR3 region is CSAVQGFGTEAFF. The CDR3 DNA reads TGCAGTGCTGTACAGGGTTTTGGCACTGAAGCTTTCTTT.

This clonotype was recorded many times. The V and J genes are TRBV5-1 and TRBJ1-2; 8 bases map to TRBD1. The CDR3 totals 13 residues. Trimming cost V 7 bases and J 6 bases; bases outside gene matches: 8. Germline CDR1 SGHRS, CDR2 YFSETQ. In DNA, the CDR3 is TGCGCCAGCCAGGAGGACAGGGTACATGGCTACACCTTC. It yields the protein CASQEDRVHGYTF.

This clonotype occurred many times. The rearrangement joins TRBV5-4 to TRBJ1-1; 7 positions match TRBD1. This CDR3 contains 14 residues. The ends lost 3 bases at V and 3 bases at J; junction bases unmatched: 5. Germline CDR1 and CDR2: SGHNT and YYREEE (reference sequence). This chain's CDR3 is CASSSEGQYTEAFF. DNA of the CDR3: TGTGCCAGCAGCTCGGAGGGACAGTACACTGAAGCTTTCTTT. The full variable domain, rest sourced from reference TRBV5-4 and TRBJ1-1, is ETGVTQSPTHLIKTRGQQVTLRCSSQSGHNTVSWYQQALGQGPQFIFQYYREEENGRGNFPPRFSGLQFPNYSSELNVNALELDDSALYLCASSSEGQYTEAFFGQGTRLTVV.

This clonotype was found many times. The CDR3 DNA follows: TGTGCCAGCAGTTATGGCGTCCGACAGCCCCAGCATTTT. Translated, it gives CASSYGVRQPQHF. V and J are TRBV27 and TRBJ1-5; D call uncertain. The V gene's germline CDR1 is MNHEY and CDR2 SMNVEV (reference sequence). The V gene lost 4 bases and the J gene lost 7 bases, with 11 bases spanning the gap. CDR3 length equals 13 residues.

This clonotype showed up many times. The rearrangement joins TRBV5-6 to TRBJ1-5; no firm D call. The CDR3 has 14 amino acids. Per the germline V gene, CDR1 is SGHDT and CDR2 is YYEEEE. V was shortened by 0 bases and J by 11 bases, with 15 bases between the two germline ends. CDR3 residues: CASSLGGLYRTQHF. In nucleotides, the CDR3 is TGTGCCAGCAGCTTGGGAGGTCTGTACAGAACCCAGCATTTT.

This clonotype was seen a few times. The chain combines TRBV20-1 with TRBJ1-2, with D unresolved. The length of the CDR3 is 13 residues. Germline loops: CDR1 DFQATT, CDR2 SNEGSKA (reference sequence). Deletions cut 0 bases from V and 4 bases from J, with 9 bases between. In nucleotides, the CDR3 is TGCAGTGCTAGAGATCGGAAGCTCTATGGCTACACCTTC. Translation: CSARDRKLYGYTF.

The CDR3 loop reads CASHRGQTDTQYF. CDR3 in DNA: TGTGCCAGTCACAGGGGGCAGACAGATACGCAGTATTTT. The chain carries TRBV6-2 or TRBV6-3 and TRBJ2-3; 9 bases agree with TRBD1. The CDR3 loop spans 13 amino acids. With V trimmed by 9 bases and J by 3 bases, 4 bases remained unmatched. CDR1 and CDR2 (germline): MNHEY, SVGEGT.

This clonotype was recorded many times. V usage is TRBV28 and J usage is TRBJ2-1; 10 nucleotides line up with TRBD1. Losses at the gene ends were 9 bases for V and 9 bases for J; bases not matched to a gene: 14. Germline loops: CDR1 MDHEN, CDR2 SYDVKM. This CDR3 contains 15 residues. The CDR3 spells CASSLPGQGTGEQFF. DNA for the CDR3: TGTGCCAGTTCATTGCCGGGACAGGGGACAGGTGAGCAGTTCTTC.

This clonotype was observed many times. This chain uses TRBV4-2 with TRBJ2-3, with 10 bases fitting TRBD2. CDR3 size: 15 residues. Germline-derived CDR1 and CDR2 are LGHNA and YNFKEQ. Unmatched junction bases numbered 1, after V lost 2 bases and J lost 2 bases. The CDR3 spells CASSQSGGVTDTQYF. In nucleotides, the CDR3 is TGTGCCAGCAGCCAAAGCGGGGGGGTCACAGATACGCAGTATTTT.

This clonotype was recorded many times. The chain joins TRBV27 to TRBJ1-4, with TRBD1 matching 7 bases. Germline V gene sequence: CDR1 MNHEY, CDR2 SMNVEV (reference sequence). J gave up 7 bases and V 6 bases, and 8 bases lay outside the gene matches. The CDR3 loop spans 14 amino acids. In nucleotides, the CDR3 is TGTGCCAGCAGGGGTGAGGGGGCCGGTGAAAAACTGTTTTTT. Translating gives CASRGEGAGEKLFF.

This rearrangement joins TRBV20-1 to TRBJ1-5; D is unclear. The germline V gene encodes CDR1 DFQATT and CDR2 SNEGSKA (reference sequence). The V end was cut by 0 bases, the J end by 2 bases, with 8 bases between. The length of the CDR3 is 14 residues. CDR3 nucleotide sequence: TGCAGTGCTAGAGAGTTAGACCGCAATCAGCCCCAGCATTTT. Translating gives CSARELDRNQPQHF.

The chain carries TRBV2 and TRBJ2-2; no reliable D call. V was cut by 3 bases and J by 5 bases, with 7 bases left in between. This CDR3 has 13 amino acids. The germline V gene has CDR1 SNHLY and CDR2 FYNNEI. CDR3 amino acids: CASSETVTGELFF. The CDR3 DNA is TGTGCCAGCAGTGAGACGGTTACCGGGGAGCTGTTTTTT.

The V and J genes are TRBV3-1 and TRBJ2-7; the D gene is possibly TRBD2 (6 bases). The germline CDR1 and CDR2 sequences are LGHDT and YNNKEL (reference sequence). The CDR3 consists of 20 residues. V dropped 0 bases and J dropped 4 bases, with 28 bases sitting between them. As DNA, the CDR3 is TGTGCCAGCAGCCAAGATGGGGCTCTAGCGACACTTCCGCTGGGGTACGAGCAGTACTTC. Protein sequence: CASSQDGALATLPLGYEQYF.

The V and J genes are TRBV5-1 and TRBJ2-7, with 9 bases identical to TRBD2. Germline V gene sequence: CDR1 SGHRS, CDR2 YFSETQ. V shed 6 bases and J 2 bases; nucleotides not matched to a gene: 6. This CDR3 comprises 14 residues. The DNA of the CDR3 is TGCGCCAGCAAAGTCCTAGCGGGACCCTACGAGCAGTACTTC. It encodes CASKVLAGPYEQYF.

This clonotype was counted many times. The chain carries TRBV4-2 and TRBJ1-1; D gene uncertain. Trimming stripped 0 bases from V and 5 bases from J, with 13 bases between. Germline CDR1 reads LGHNA; CDR2 reads YNFKEQ. CDR3 length: 15 residues. The CDR3 DNA sequence: TGTGCCAGCAGCCAAGATCGAAGGGCTGGGACTGAAGCTTTCTTT. Amino acids: CASSQDRRAGTEAFF.

This clonotype was counted only a few times. The chain has TRBV6-5 and TRBJ2-7, with a weak D call TRBD2 (6 bases). The CDR3 spans 18 residues. Germline lookup yields CDR1 MNHEY and CDR2 SVGAGI. V was pared by 2 bases and J by 0 bases, with 20 bases between. Here the CDR3 reads CASSYPLRDLTSSYEQYF. The CDR3, as DNA: TGTGCCAGCAGTTACCCTTTAAGGGACTTGACCAGCTCCTACGAGCAGTACTTC.